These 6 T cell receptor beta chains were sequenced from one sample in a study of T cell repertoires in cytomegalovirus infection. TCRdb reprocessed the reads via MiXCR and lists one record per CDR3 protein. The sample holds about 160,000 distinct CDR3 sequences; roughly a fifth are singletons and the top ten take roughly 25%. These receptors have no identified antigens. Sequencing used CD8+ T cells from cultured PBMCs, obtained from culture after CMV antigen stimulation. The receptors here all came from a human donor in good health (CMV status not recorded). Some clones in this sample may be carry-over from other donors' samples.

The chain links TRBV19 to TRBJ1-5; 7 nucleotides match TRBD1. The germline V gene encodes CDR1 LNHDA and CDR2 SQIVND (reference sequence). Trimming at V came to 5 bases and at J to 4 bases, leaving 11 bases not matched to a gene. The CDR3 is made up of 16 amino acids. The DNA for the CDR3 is TGTGCCAGTAGTTTCTCGTTTCACAGGGGTAATCAGCCCCAGCATTTT. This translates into CASSFSFHRGNQPQHF.

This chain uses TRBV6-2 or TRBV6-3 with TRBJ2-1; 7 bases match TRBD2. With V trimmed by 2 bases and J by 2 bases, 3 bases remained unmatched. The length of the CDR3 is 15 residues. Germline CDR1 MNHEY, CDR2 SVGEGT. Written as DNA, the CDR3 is TGTGCCAGCAGTTACGGGGGGGGAACCTACAATGAGCAGTTCTTC. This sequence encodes CASSYGGGTYNEQFF.

The CDR3 sequence: CASRRTGANYNEQFF. CDR3 sequence (DNA): TGTGCCAGCAGGCGGACAGGGGCTAACTACAATGAGCAGTTCTTC. This rearrangement joins TRBV28 to TRBJ2-1; 9 positions match TRBD1. Looked up from germline, CDR1 is MDHEN and CDR2 is SYDVKM. The CDR3 covers 15 residues. V shed 6 bases and J 3 bases; nucleotides not matched to a gene: 6.

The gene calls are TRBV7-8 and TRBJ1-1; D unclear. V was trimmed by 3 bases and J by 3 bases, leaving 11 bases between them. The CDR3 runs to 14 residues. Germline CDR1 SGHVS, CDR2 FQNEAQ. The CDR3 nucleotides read TGTGCCAGCAGCTTCCGGGTTGGGCACACTGAAGCTTTCTTT. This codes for CASSFRVGHTEAFF.

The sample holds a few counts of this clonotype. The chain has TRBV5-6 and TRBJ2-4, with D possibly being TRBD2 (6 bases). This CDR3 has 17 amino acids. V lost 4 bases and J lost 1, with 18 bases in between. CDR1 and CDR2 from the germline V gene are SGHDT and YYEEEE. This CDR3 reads CASSQSFAGTAKNIQYF. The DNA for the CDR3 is TGTGCCAGCAGCCAGAGTTTCGCGGGGACGGCCAAAAACATTCAGTACTTC. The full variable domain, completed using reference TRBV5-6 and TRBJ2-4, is DAGVTQSPTHLIKTRGQQVTLRCSPKSGHDTVSWYQQALGQGPQFIFQYYEEEERQRGNFPDRFSGHQFPNYSSELNVNALLLGDSALYLCASSQSFAGTAKNIQYFGAGTRLSVL.

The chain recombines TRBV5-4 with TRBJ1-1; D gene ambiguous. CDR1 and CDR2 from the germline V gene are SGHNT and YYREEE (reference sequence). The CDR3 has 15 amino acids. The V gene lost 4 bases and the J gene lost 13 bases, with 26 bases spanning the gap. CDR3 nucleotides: TGTGCCAGCAGCCCGGATGAGAGTATTCAACATAAATTTTTCTTT. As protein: CASSPDESIQHKFFF.